These T cell receptor beta chains were read from a single sample in a study of T-cell memory formation after mild COVID-19. TCRdb re-called the 5' RACE reads through MiXCR, storing one row per CDR3 protein. Found here are 80,000 to 130,000 distinct CDR3 sequences, around 10% of them singletons; the top ten hold approximately 40%. The sequenced sample consisted of PBMCs or a T cell subset sorted from them (not recorded which). The receptor source for this set is a man aged 18 to 30 who had mild COVID-19 (a few samples of this study predate the infection). Cell type and time point are not known. The CDR3 runs from the conserved cysteine through the conserved F or W. Fields, in order: D gene, V gene, CDR3 length, clone size, J gene, CDR3 DNA, CDR3 protein. D genes are given only for firm matches. Expanded clones get a size class; other rows say once, few or many, or leave the size out.

d_call: NA
v_call: TRBV12-5
cdr3_length: 16
clone_size: few
j_call: TRBJ2-1
cdr3_nt: TGTGCTAGTGGTCAGGCCGGGACTCAAGCCTACAATGAGCAGTTCTTC
cdr3_aa: CASGQAGTQAYNEQFF

d_call: NA
v_call: TRBV30
cdr3_length: 16
clone_size: few
j_call: TRBJ2-1
cdr3_nt: TGTGCCTGGAGTCCCACGGGGAGAGTATTATACAATGAGCAGTTCTTC
cdr3_aa: CAWSPTGRVLYNEQFF

d_call: TRBD2
v_call: TRBV5-1
cdr3_length: 16
clone_size: NA
j_call: TRBJ2-1
cdr3_nt: TGCGCCAGCAGCTTGGAAAGCGGGAGCTCCTACAATGAGCAGTTCTTC
cdr3_aa: CASSLESGSSYNEQFF

d_call: NA
v_call: TRBV20-1
cdr3_length: 12
clone_size: NA
j_call: TRBJ2-3
cdr3_nt: TGCAGTGCTAGAGCCCCCCCAGATACGCAGTATTTT
cdr3_aa: CSARAPPDTQYF

d_call: NA
v_call: TRBV6-2/TRBV6-3
cdr3_length: 17
clone_size: few
j_call: TRBJ2-1
cdr3_nt: TGTGCCAGCAGTTATGATCTCAGCGGAGTCTCCTACAATGAGCAGTTCTTC
cdr3_aa: CASSYDLSGVSYNEQFF

d_call: TRBD1
v_call: TRBV7-9
cdr3_length: 15
clone_size: NA
j_call: TRBJ2-3
cdr3_nt: TGTGCCAGCAGCTTAGCGCAGGGGGAAACAGATACGCAGTATTTT
cdr3_aa: CASSLAQGETDTQYF

d_call: TRBD2
v_call: TRBV7-9
cdr3_length: 14
clone_size: hyperexpanded
j_call: TRBJ2-7
cdr3_nt: TGTGCCAGCAGCGCCCCAGCGGGGGTCGGCGAGCAGTACTTC
cdr3_aa: CASSAPAGVGEQYF

d_call: NA
v_call: TRBV6-6
cdr3_length: 13
clone_size: NA
j_call: TRBJ1-1
cdr3_nt: TGTGCCAGCAGCCCGGGGATGAACACTGAAGCTTTCTTT
cdr3_aa: CASSPGMNTEAFF

d_call: NA
v_call: TRBV10-2
cdr3_length: 14
clone_size: few
j_call: TRBJ1-3
cdr3_nt: TGCGCCAGCAGTTCCAGGGGCTCTGGAAACACCATATATTTT
cdr3_aa: CASSSRGSGNTIYF

d_call: TRBD2
v_call: TRBV5-1
cdr3_length: 16
clone_size: few
j_call: TRBJ2-2
cdr3_nt: TGCGCCAGCAGCCCCTACACGGGGGGACTAACCGGGGAGCTGTTTTTT
cdr3_aa: CASSPYTGGLTGELFF

d_call: NA
v_call: TRBV15
cdr3_length: 17
clone_size: NA
j_call: TRBJ1-1
cdr3_nt: TGTGCCACCAGCAGAGAAAGAAGCTTGAGAGGGACCGACTGTGCTTTCTTT
cdr3_aa: CATSRERSLRGTDCAFF

d_call: NA
v_call: TRBV4-1
cdr3_length: 12
clone_size: NA
j_call: TRBJ2-2
cdr3_nt: TGCGCCAGCAGCCGTGACACCGGGGAGCTGTTTTTT
cdr3_aa: CASSRDTGELFF

d_call: NA
v_call: TRBV7-6
cdr3_length: 15
clone_size: few
j_call: TRBJ2-3
cdr3_nt: TGTGCCAGCAGCTTTACCGGCAGCCGCACAGATACGCAGTATTTT
cdr3_aa: CASSFTGSRTDTQYF

d_call: TRBD1
v_call: TRBV4-3
cdr3_length: 14
clone_size: NA
j_call: TRBJ1-2
cdr3_nt: TGCGCCAGCAGCCAAGTCCCGGACAGGGGTGGCTACACCTTC
cdr3_aa: CASSQVPDRGGYTF

d_call: TRBD1
v_call: TRBV25-1
cdr3_length: 14
clone_size: NA
j_call: TRBJ1-2
cdr3_nt: TGTGCCAGTAAATCACAGGGGCCGAAAGATGGCTACACCTTC
cdr3_aa: CASKSQGPKDGYTF

d_call: TRBD1
v_call: TRBV29-1
cdr3_length: 16
clone_size: many
j_call: TRBJ2-7
cdr3_nt: TGCAGCGTTGAAAATCTCCGGGGACAGGGGGCCTACGAGCAGTACTTC
cdr3_aa: CSVENLRGQGAYEQYF

d_call: NA
v_call: TRBV5-1
cdr3_length: 13
clone_size: few
j_call: TRBJ1-1
cdr3_nt: TGCGCCAGCAGCTTGGCGGTGCGGACTGAAGCTTTCTTT
cdr3_aa: CASSLAVRTEAFF

d_call: TRBD1
v_call: TRBV24-1
cdr3_length: 15
clone_size: once
j_call: TRBJ2-5
cdr3_nt: TGTGCCACCAGCTCGGGGACAGACTGGGGAGAGACCCAGTACTTC
cdr3_aa: CATSSGTDWGETQYF

d_call: NA
v_call: TRBV4-3
cdr3_length: 14
clone_size: few
j_call: TRBJ1-1
cdr3_nt: TGCGCCAGCAGCCAAGATGTGCGGAACACTGAAGCTTTCTTT
cdr3_aa: CASSQDVRNTEAFF

d_call: NA
v_call: TRBV29-1
cdr3_length: 12
clone_size: NA
j_call: TRBJ2-3
cdr3_nt: TGCAGCGTTGAAGATCGGCCGGATACGCAGTATTTT
cdr3_aa: CSVEDRPDTQYF

d_call: NA
v_call: TRBV7-9
cdr3_length: 13
clone_size: NA
j_call: TRBJ1-6
cdr3_nt: TGTGCCAGCACCACAGGGCAGGGTTCACCCCTCCACTTT
cdr3_aa: CASTTGQGSPLHF

d_call: NA
v_call: TRBV6-6
cdr3_length: 16
clone_size: NA
j_call: TRBJ1-1
cdr3_nt: TGTGCCAGCAGTCACTCATTCGAGGGGGTACCGATTGAAGCTTTCTTT
cdr3_aa: CASSHSFEGVPIEAFF

d_call: TRBD1
v_call: TRBV5-5
cdr3_length: 14
clone_size: NA
j_call: TRBJ1-1
cdr3_nt: TGTGCCAGCAGCTTGACAGGGGAAGTCACTGAAGCTTTCTTT
cdr3_aa: CASSLTGEVTEAFF

d_call: TRBD1
v_call: TRBV12-3/TRBV12-4
cdr3_length: 14
clone_size: many
j_call: TRBJ2-1
cdr3_nt: TGTGCCAGCAGCGAGACGGACAGGGGAGGTGAGCAGTTCTTC
cdr3_aa: CASSETDRGGEQFF

d_call: TRBD1
v_call: TRBV5-4
cdr3_length: 15
clone_size: NA
j_call: TRBJ2-5
cdr3_nt: TGTGCCAGCAGCTTTGACAGGGACGTAGAGGAGACCCAGTACTTC
cdr3_aa: CASSFDRDVEETQYF

d_call: NA
v_call: TRBV7-9
cdr3_length: 15
clone_size: many
j_call: TRBJ2-5
cdr3_nt: TGTGCCAGCAGCTCCCCAGCGGAAGGGAGGGAGACCCAGTACTTC
cdr3_aa: CASSSPAEGRETQYF

d_call: TRBD2
v_call: TRBV6-6
cdr3_length: 17
clone_size: NA
j_call: TRBJ2-1
cdr3_nt: TGTGCCAGCAGTTCCTGGACTAGCGGGGGGGCCCGGGATGAGCAGTTCTTC
cdr3_aa: CASSSWTSGGARDEQFF

d_call: NA
v_call: TRBV7-2
cdr3_length: 13
clone_size: NA
j_call: TRBJ2-1
cdr3_nt: TGTGCCAGCAGCTTTGCGGGTTACAATGAGCAGTTCTTC
cdr3_aa: CASSFAGYNEQFF

d_call: NA
v_call: TRBV29-1
cdr3_length: 14
clone_size: NA
j_call: TRBJ2-3
cdr3_nt: TGCAGCGTTGGATTTAGGGGTCCGGGGGATACGCAGTATTTT
cdr3_aa: CSVGFRGPGDTQYF

d_call: NA
v_call: TRBV7-8
cdr3_length: 17
clone_size: few
j_call: TRBJ2-3
cdr3_nt: TGTGCCAGCAGCTCCAAAGATACCCCGTCCATCACAGATACGCAGTATTTT
cdr3_aa: CASSSKDTPSITDTQYF

d_call: NA
v_call: TRBV7-9
cdr3_length: 10
clone_size: NA
j_call: TRBJ1-1
cdr3_nt: TGTGCCAGCAGCTTCCCTGAAGCTTTCTTT
cdr3_aa: CASSFPEAFF

d_call: TRBD2
v_call: TRBV4-2
cdr3_length: 18
clone_size: many
j_call: TRBJ2-7
cdr3_nt: TGTGCCAGCAGCCAAGGAGAAGCCCAACTAGCGGGGACCTACGAGCAGTACTTC
cdr3_aa: CASSQGEAQLAGTYEQYF

d_call: TRBD1
v_call: TRBV7-9
cdr3_length: 17
clone_size: NA
j_call: TRBJ1-1
cdr3_nt: TGTGCCAGCAGTAGGACGAGGACAGGGGAGATGAACACTGAAGCTTTCTTT
cdr3_aa: CASSRTRTGEMNTEAFF

d_call: NA
v_call: TRBV7-2
cdr3_length: 16
clone_size: many
j_call: TRBJ2-3
cdr3_nt: TGTGCCAGCAGCCTTCGTCGCCAGGGAGGAACAGATACGCAGTATTTT
cdr3_aa: CASSLRRQGGTDTQYF

d_call: TRBD1
v_call: TRBV4-1
cdr3_length: 15
clone_size: NA
j_call: TRBJ2-7
cdr3_nt: TGCGCCAGCAGCCAGGCAGCGGACAGGGGTTTCGGGCAGTACTTC
cdr3_aa: CASSQAADRGFGQYF

d_call: TRBD1
v_call: TRBV7-6
cdr3_length: 14
clone_size: few
j_call: TRBJ2-4
cdr3_nt: TGTGCCAGCAGCGTAGGGACAGGAAAAAACATTCAGTACTTC
cdr3_aa: CASSVGTGKNIQYF

d_call: NA
v_call: TRBV5-6
cdr3_length: 15
clone_size: NA
j_call: TRBJ2-5
cdr3_nt: TGTGCCAGCAGCTGGGAGCACAGGTCCCAAGAGACCCAGTACTTC
cdr3_aa: CASSWEHRSQETQYF

d_call: NA
v_call: TRBV5-1
cdr3_length: 13
clone_size: many
j_call: TRBJ2-7
cdr3_nt: TGCGCCAGCAGCTTCGGGGTGGAATACGAGCAGTACTTC
cdr3_aa: CASSFGVEYEQYF